Listed here are 12 T cell receptor beta chains from one sample, sequenced in a study of T cells in Graves' hyperthyroidism and ophthalmopathy. RNA transcripts gave rise to amplified TCR beta CDR3 regions. An initial round of RT-PCR targeting the TCR CDR3 relied on the HTBI primer set. TCRdb reprocessed the multiplex PCR reads with MiXCR, giving one entry per CDR3 protein. The repertoire holds 490,000 or so distinct CDR3 sequences, with about 20% as singletons. Input material: blood. These receptors were obtained from a woman between 65 and 79 years old with Graves' ophthalmopathy.

This clonotype was counted only a few times. The chain has TRBV3-1 and TRBJ1-6; TRBD1 matches at 11 bases. The germline V gene has CDR1 LGHDT and CDR2 YNNKEL (reference sequence). This CDR3 region has 16 residues. The trim removed 1 base at V and 9 bases at J, leaving 5 bases unmatched. The DNA of the CDR3 is TGTGCCAGCAGCCAAGTCGGAGGGACAGGGGGTTCACCCCTCCACTTT. Amino acid sequence: CASSQVGGTGGSPLHF.

The chain has TRBV30 and TRBJ1-4; perhaps TRBD1 as D (5 bases). Germline V lookup: CDR1 GTSNPN, CDR2 SVGIG (reference sequence). The CDR3 contains 14 residues. V was clipped by 4 bases and J by 7 bases, with 16 bases between them. The CDR3 loop reads CAWNPKGPGEKLFF. The CDR3 DNA reads TGTGCCTGGAACCCGAAGGGGCCAGGTGAAAAACTGTTTTTT.

The chain couples TRBV20-1 to TRBJ2-3; TRBD1 is a possible D gene (6 bases). With 6 bases removed from V and 5 bases from J, the gap between germline ends came to 18 bases. Germline CDR1 and CDR2: DFQATT and SNEGSKA (reference sequence). The CDR3 runs 14 residues. CDR3 in DNA: TGCAGTGCGACCGGGACACCTCGGGGAGATACGCAGTATTTT. Amino acids: CSATGTPRGDTQYF.

A remark on this clonotype: One junction end disagrees with the germline gene, perhaps due to a read error. V is TRBV5-1 and J is TRBJ1-2; a possible D gene is TRBD1 (5 bases). Germline V gene lookup returns CDR1 SGHRS and CDR2 YFSETQ. The CDR3 extends over 15 amino acids. The CDR3 spells CASSPRGGTNCGYTF. CDR3 in DNA: TGCGCCAGCAGCCCCCGTGGGGGAACGAACTGTGGCTACACCTTC.

The chain carries TRBV15 and TRBJ2-5; a possible D gene is TRBD1 (6 bases). This CDR3 contains 15 residues. Germline loops: CDR1 LNHNV, CDR2 YYDKDF (reference sequence). The germline V and J ends were trimmed by 1 base and 1 base, with 10 bases remaining between them. Here the CDR3 DNA reads TGTGCCACCAGCAGAGGCCCAGGGGTCCAAGAGACCCAGTACTTC. Its translation: CATSRGPGVQETQYF.

The chain couples TRBV19 to TRBJ1-5, with TRBD1 matching over 7 bases. CDR1 and CDR2 from the germline V gene are LNHDA and SQIVND (reference sequence). The length of the CDR3 is 17 residues. Losses at the gene ends were 11 bases for V and 0 bases for J; bases not matched to a gene: 16. CDR3: CASKGRRGRDSNQPQHF. For the CDR3, the DNA is TGTGCCTCTAAGGGGAGGAGGGGGCGGGATAGCAATCAGCCCCAGCATTTT. Supplemented by reference TRBV19 and TRBJ1-5, the full variable domain reads DGGITQSPKYLFRKEGQNVTLSCEQNLNHDAMYWYRQDPGQGLRLIYYSQIVNDFQKGDIAEGYSVSREKKESFPLTVTSAQKNPTAFYLCASKGRRGRDSNQPQHFGDGTRLSIL.

There are a few counts of this clonotype. V is TRBV18 and J is TRBJ1-5; 9 nucleotides agree with TRBD1. In germline, CDR1 is KGHSH, CDR2 LQKENI. There are 15 residues in the CDR3. V gave up 6 bases and J gave up 3 bases; unmatched junction bases: 6. The CDR3 reads CASSLDRGNNQPQHF. CDR3 DNA sequence: TGTGCCAGCTCGCTGGACAGGGGCAACAATCAGCCCCAGCATTTT.

This clonotype has a count of ten or more. The V gene is TRBV11-2, the J gene TRBJ2-3; 7 bases map to TRBD1. V dropped 3 bases and J dropped 2; count of bases not matched to a gene: 5. The CDR3 length is 15 residues. Germline CDR1 is SGHAT and CDR2 is FQNNGV. This chain's CDR3 is CASSLGTGATDTQYF. The CDR3 coding sequence is TGTGCCAGCAGCTTGGGAACAGGGGCCACAGATACGCAGTATTTT.

There are many counts of this clonotype. This rearrangement joins TRBV20-1 to TRBJ2-7; D is possibly TRBD1 (5 bases). Germline CDR1 is DFQATT and CDR2 is SNEGSKA (reference sequence). Trimming pared 3 bases from V and 3 bases from J, leaving 21 bases between. This CDR3 is built from 16 residues. The CDR3: CSARPFGAPNSYEQYF. CDR3 bases: TGCAGTGCTAGGCCTTTTGGGGCACCCAATAGCTACGAGCAGTACTTC.

There are a few counts of this clonotype. The chain employs TRBV7-2 and TRBJ2-5; 12 nucleotides agree with TRBD2. Trimming took 5 bases from V and 4 from J; bases not matched to a gene: 5. Per germline, CDR1 SGHTA and CDR2 FQGNSA. The CDR3 has 15 residues. CDR3 protein: CASSRTSGVRETQYF. The CDR3 coding sequence is TGTGCCAGCAGCCGGACTAGCGGGGTGAGAGAGACCCAGTACTTC.

This clonotype was counted a few times. The CDR3 spells CSARDRTSYEQYF. Written as DNA, the CDR3 is TGCAGTGCTAGGGACAGGACTTCCTACGAGCAGTACTTC. The genes are TRBV20-1 and TRBJ2-7; 7 positions agree with TRBD1. CDR1 and CDR2 from the germline V gene are DFQATT and SNEGSKA (reference sequence). The junction had 3 bases not matched to a gene; V was cut back by 3 bases and J by 1 base. The CDR3 loop spans 13 amino acids.

CDR3 DNA sequence: TGCAGTGCCGGACAGGGAACAGATACGCAGTATTTT. It codes for CSAGQGTDTQYF. The rearrangement joins TRBV20-1 to TRBJ2-3, with 8 bases identical to TRBD1. The V gene's germline CDR1 is DFQATT and CDR2 SNEGSKA (reference sequence). Trimming removed 6 bases from V and 3 bases from J; junction bases left unmatched: 2. There are 12 residues in the CDR3.